These 25 T cell receptor beta chains originate from one sample sequenced in a study of shared clonotypes between healthy human individuals. Naive CD8 cells lacked CD45RO, underwent positive selection for CCR7 and left out terminally differentiated effector memory CD45RA+ cells. This table comes from immunoSEQ multiplex PCR, and its TCRdb copy is limited to in-frame clones, with some not included. The data contain 2 million or so clones, around 96% of them singletons. Sequencing was carried out using naive CD8+ T cells sorted from blood. These receptors all come from a man in his late teens or twenties in good health.

CDR3 in DNA: TGTGCCAGTAGTGTAGGGATGTCCTACGAGCAGTACTTC. It specifies CASSVGMSYEQYF. The gene calls are TRBV19 and TRBJ2-7; D not certain. Deletions cut 5 bases from V and 1 base from J, with 9 bases between. This CDR3 comprises 13 residues. Germline V gene lookup returns CDR1 LNHDA and CDR2 SQIVND (reference sequence).

The genes are TRBV6-1 and TRBJ1-2, with 7 bases that match TRBD1. This CDR3 spans 15 amino acids. CDR1 is MNHNS, CDR2 SASEGT, per germline. V was clipped by 2 bases and J by 4 bases; unmatched bases: 7. Here the CDR3 DNA reads TGTGCCAGCAGTGAATTCTTAGGACAGGCCTATGGCTACACCTTC. Protein: CASSEFLGQAYGYTF.

The chain uses TRBV27 and TRBJ2-7; 7 nucleotides match TRBD1. The V and J ends lost 6 bases and 5 bases, in that order; junction bases with no gene match: 16. Germline V gene sequence: CDR1 MNHEY, CDR2 SMNVEV (reference sequence). CDR3 length: 16 residues. In nucleotides, the CDR3 is TGTGCCAGCAGAATTCTAAGAGGGGGCTCTAATAACGAGCAGTACTTC. Encoded protein: CASRILRGGSNNEQYF.

J is TRBJ2-2 and V is TRBV18; D remains unclear. CDR1 is KGHSH, CDR2 LQKENI, per germline. Deletions cut 3 bases from V and 7 bases from J, with 9 bases between. CDR3 length equals 13 residues. In nucleotides, the CDR3 is TGTGCCAGCTCACCTGACACTAACGGGGAGCTGTTTTTT. Translating it yields CASSPDTNGELFF.

The chain couples TRBV5-6 to TRBJ2-1; no clear D gene. The CDR3 spans 16 residues. V was trimmed by 2 bases and J by 0 bases, leaving 12 bases between them. CDR1 and CDR2 from the germline V gene are SGHDT and YYEEEE. The CDR3 spells CASSFSPASSYNEQFF. The CDR3 nucleotides read TGTGCCAGCAGCTTTTCGCCGGCGAGCTCCTACAATGAGCAGTTCTTC.

The chain joins TRBV4-1 to TRBJ2-7; 10 bases align to TRBD1. Looked up from germline, CDR1 is MGHRA and CDR2 is YSYEKL. V dropped 3 bases and J dropped 3; count of bases not matched to a gene: 8. This CDR3 has 16 residues. The CDR3 sequence is CASSQLGQGTDYEQYF. The DNA of the CDR3 is TGCGCCAGCAGCCAGCTGGGACAGGGGACCGACTACGAGCAGTACTTC.

This clone showed up just once. The V gene is TRBV7-9, the J gene TRBJ1-4; D not certain. Germline CDR1 reads SEHNR; CDR2 reads FQNEAQ (reference sequence). This CDR3 has 15 amino acids. Between the trimmed V and J ends, which lost 5 bases and 2 bases, there was a span of 12 bases. The CDR3 DNA is TGTGCCAGCAGCCTCCGGCAAGGTACTAATGAAAAACTGTTTTTT. This translates into CASSLRQGTNEKLFF.

This chain links TRBV5-1 with TRBJ1-6; D ambiguous. This CDR3 comprises 14 residues. Germline CDR1 is SGHRS and CDR2 is YFSETQ. The V end was cut by 1 base, the J end by 8 bases, with 10 bases between. CDR3 sequence reads: CASSLYGLHSPLHF. CDR3 DNA: TGCGCCAGCAGCTTGTACGGACTCCATTCACCCCTCCACTTT. Looking up the rest from reference TRBV5-1 and TRBJ1-6 gives the full variable domain: KAGVTQTPRYLIKTRGQQVTLSCSPISGHRSVSWYQQTPGQGLQFLFEYFSETQRNKGNFPGRFSGRQFSNSRSEMNVSTLELGDSALYLCASSLYGLHSPLHFGNGTRLTVT.

The CDR3 sequence is CASSLYGQHTDTQYF. In DNA form, the CDR3 reads TGTGCCAGCAGTTTGTACGGGCAGCACACAGATACGCAGTATTTT. The chain links TRBV27 to TRBJ2-3; D remains unclear. V lost 3 bases to trimming and J lost 2 bases, with 12 bases between them. Germline V CDR1 and CDR2: MNHEY, SMNVEV (reference sequence). The length of the CDR3 is 15 residues.

The chain links TRBV6-5 to TRBJ2-7, with TRBD2 as a possible D gene (6 bases). Between the trimmed V and J ends, which lost 4 bases and 0 bases, there was a span of 10 bases. The CDR3 length is 14 residues. In germline, CDR1 is MNHEY, CDR2 SVGAGI. CDR3 region: CASSFRGDSYEQYF. The CDR3 coding sequence is TGTGCCAGCAGTTTTCGCGGGGACTCCTACGAGCAGTACTTC.

This sequence joins TRBV5-5 and TRBJ2-7; TRBD2 aligns across 7 bases. This CDR3 spans 14 amino acids. Germline V gene lookup returns CDR1 SGHKS and CDR2 YYEKEE (reference sequence). Unmatched junction bases numbered 5, after V lost 2 bases and J lost 3 bases. Here the CDR3 DNA reads TGTGCCAGCAGCTTCGTCCTAGCGGACTACGAGCAGTACTTC. Amino acid sequence: CASSFVLADYEQYF.

The V call is TRBV27, the J call TRBJ1-3; weak D call: TRBD1 (5 bases). The CDR3 spans 15 residues. Germline lookup yields CDR1 MNHEY and CDR2 SMNVEV (reference sequence). V gave up 6 bases and J gave up 1 base, with 13 bases separating them. The CDR3 sequence: CASREGAISGNTIYF. CDR3 bases: TGTGCCAGCAGGGAAGGGGCCATATCTGGAAACACCATATATTTT.

The V call is TRBV29-1, the J call TRBJ2-7; 8 nucleotides align to TRBD1. The CDR3 covers 14 residues. Germline trimming cut 5 bases from V and 1 base from J; bases unmatched to any gene: 7. CDR1 is SQVTM and CDR2 is ANQGSEA in the germline V gene. CDR3 nucleotide sequence: TGCAGCGTTTGGGGACAGGAAAGTTCCTACGAGCAGTACTTC. Its translation is CSVWGQESSYEQYF.

The chain employs TRBV5-8 and TRBJ1-1; D is possibly TRBD1 (5 bases). Germline-derived CDR1 and CDR2 are SGHTS and YDEGEE. This CDR3 contains 11 residues. Trimming cost V 9 bases and J 11 bases, with 17 bases left between them. The DNA of the CDR3 is TGTGCCACCCCTGAGGGGATCGGCGCTTTCTTT. Its translation is CATPEGIGAFF. The full variable domain, completed using reference TRBV5-8 and TRBJ1-1, is EAGVTQSPTHLIKTRGQQATLRCSPISGHTSVYWYQQALGLGLQFLLWYDEGEERNRGNFPPRFSGRQFPNYSSELNVNALELEDSALYLCATPEGIGAFFGQGTRLTVV.

The genes are TRBV15 and TRBJ2-7, with 10 bases fitting TRBD1. Germline V lookup: CDR1 LNHNV, CDR2 YYDKDF (reference sequence). This CDR3 is 17 amino acids long. V was pared by 3 bases and J by 0 bases, with 8 bases of the junction left unmatched. The CDR3 here is CATSRPTGQGPSYEQYF. In DNA, the CDR3 is TGTGCCACCAGCAGGCCTACGGGACAGGGGCCCTCCTACGAGCAGTACTTC.

The chain uses TRBV6-1 and TRBJ2-7, with 7 bases fitting TRBD1. J gave up 4 bases and V 8 bases, and 8 bases lay outside the gene matches. The CDR3 consists of 13 residues. The V gene's germline CDR1 is MNHNS and CDR2 SASEGT. DNA of the CDR3: TGTGCCAGCGGATGGGACAGCCTATACGAGCAGTACTTC. Amino acids: CASGWDSLYEQYF.

This chain uses TRBV5-1 with TRBJ2-2, with 16 bases matching TRBD2. Per the germline V gene, CDR1 is SGHRS and CDR2 is YFSETQ. This CDR3 has 18 amino acids. Losses at the gene ends were 4 bases for V and 7 bases for J; bases not matched to a gene: 10. The CDR3 nucleotides read TGCGCCAGCAGCCCGGGACTAGCGGGAGGGCCGGGGATCGGGGAGCTGTTTTTT. It translates to CASSPGLAGGPGIGELFF.

This chain joins TRBV7-6 and TRBJ2-7, with TRBD2 matching 11 bases. The trim removed 4 bases at V and 6 bases at J, leaving 20 bases unmatched. This CDR3 is built from 19 residues. Germline CDR1 SGHVS, CDR2 FNYEAQ. CDR3 loop: CASSSFIQVLAGDPGEQYF. In DNA, the CDR3 is TGTGCCAGCAGCTCGTTCATTCAGGTACTAGCGGGAGACCCCGGCGAGCAGTACTTC.

The chain carries TRBV19 and TRBJ1-6, with no clear D. Deletions cut 9 bases from V and 6 bases from J, with 12 bases between. The length of the CDR3 is 13 residues. Germline-derived CDR1 and CDR2 are LNHDA and SQIVND (reference sequence). CDR3 amino acids: CASSQEFNSPLHF. The CDR3 region has the DNA TGTGCCAGCTCACAAGAGTTTAATTCACCCCTCCACTTT.

This chain joins TRBV27 and TRBJ2-1; 8 bases align to TRBD2. CDR1 MNHEY and CDR2 SMNVEV come from the germline V gene (reference sequence). J was trimmed by 5 bases and V by 4 bases; bases with no gene match: 7. The CDR3 is 15 amino acids. DNA of the CDR3: TGTGCCAGCAGTTCGCTAGCGGGTAAAGACAATGAGCAGTTCTTC. Translated: CASSSLAGKDNEQFF.

This rearrangement joins TRBV30 to TRBJ2-1, with D perhaps matching TRBD2 (5 bases). Germline loops: CDR1 GTSNPN, CDR2 SVGIG (reference sequence). V was shortened by 1 base and J by 7 bases, with 14 bases between the two germline ends. There are 14 residues in the CDR3. The CDR3 reads CAWSEVGVVNEQFF. CDR3 sequence (DNA): TGTGCCTGGAGTGAGGTGGGAGTGGTAAATGAGCAGTTCTTC.

As for this clone: This sample also contains other DNA sequences that code for the same CDR3. The CDR3, as DNA: TGTGCCAGCAGTTACGTCCAGGGCTACGAGCAGTACTTC. It specifies CASSYVQGYEQYF. This chain links TRBV6-5 with TRBJ2-7; D possibly corresponds to TRBD1 (5 bases). V gave up 2 bases and J gave up 3 bases, with 8 bases separating them. CDR1 is MNHEY, CDR2 SVGAGI, per germline. This CDR3 is built from 13 residues.

The rearrangement uses TRBV25-1 and TRBJ2-1, with 7 bases fitting TRBD1. V lost 8 bases, J lost 2 bases, and 12 bases stayed unmatched. CDR1 MGHDK and CDR2 SYGVNS come from the germline V gene. CDR3 length equals 16 residues. The CDR3 sequence: CASSIDHGTAYNEQFF. In DNA, the CDR3 is TGTGCCAGCTCTATTGATCACGGGACAGCCTACAATGAGCAGTTCTTC.

The chain couples TRBV19 to TRBJ2-7; no clear D. V lost 3 bases and J 3 bases, leaving 15 bases between the germline ends. CDR1 and CDR2 (germline): LNHDA, SQIVND (reference sequence). The CDR3 totals 15 residues. The CDR3: CASSIPQAGNYEQYF. CDR3 in DNA: TGTGCCAGTAGTATCCCGCAGGCTGGGAACTACGAGCAGTACTTC.

Details on this clone: In the same sample, other DNA sequences code for this CDR3. The chain links TRBV9 to TRBJ2-7, with D unclear. V lost 3 bases and J 2 bases, leaving 15 bases between the germline ends. Germline CDR1 SGDLS, CDR2 YYNGEE. The CDR3 length is 15 residues. This chain's CDR3 is CASSASSGAPYEQYF. For the CDR3, the DNA is TGTGCCAGCAGCGCCAGCTCTGGAGCGCCCTACGAGCAGTACTTC.